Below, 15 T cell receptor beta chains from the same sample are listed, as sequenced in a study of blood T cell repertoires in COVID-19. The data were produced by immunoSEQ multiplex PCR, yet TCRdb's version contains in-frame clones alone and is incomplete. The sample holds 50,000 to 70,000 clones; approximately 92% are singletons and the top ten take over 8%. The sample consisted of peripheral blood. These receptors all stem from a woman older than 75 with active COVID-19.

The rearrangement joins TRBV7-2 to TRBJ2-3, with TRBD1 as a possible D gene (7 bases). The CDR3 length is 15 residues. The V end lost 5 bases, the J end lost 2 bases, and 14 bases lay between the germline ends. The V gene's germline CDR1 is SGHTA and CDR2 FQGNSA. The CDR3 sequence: CASSPGGRTTDTQYF. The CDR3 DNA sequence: TGTGCCAGCAGCCCAGGGGGGAGGACCACAGATACGCAGTATTTT.

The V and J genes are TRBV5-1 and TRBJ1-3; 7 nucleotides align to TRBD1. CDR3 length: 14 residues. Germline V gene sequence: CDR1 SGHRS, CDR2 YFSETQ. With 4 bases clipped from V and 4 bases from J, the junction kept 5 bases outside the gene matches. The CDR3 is CASSTEGQGNTIYF. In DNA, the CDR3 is TGCGCCAGCAGCACCGAGGGACAGGGAAACACCATATATTTT.

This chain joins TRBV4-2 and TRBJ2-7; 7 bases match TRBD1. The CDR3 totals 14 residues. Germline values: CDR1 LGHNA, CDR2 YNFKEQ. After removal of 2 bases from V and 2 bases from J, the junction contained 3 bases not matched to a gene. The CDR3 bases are TGTGCCAGCAGCCAAACGCAGGGGGCCTACGAGCAGTACTTC. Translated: CASSQTQGAYEQYF.

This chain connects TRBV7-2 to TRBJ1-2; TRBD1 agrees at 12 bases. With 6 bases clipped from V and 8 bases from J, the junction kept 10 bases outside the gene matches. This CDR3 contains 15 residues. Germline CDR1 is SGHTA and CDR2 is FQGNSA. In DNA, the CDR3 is TGTGCCAGCAGGCCCGCCGGGACAGGGGGCAGGGGCTACACCTTC. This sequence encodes CASRPAGTGGRGYTF.

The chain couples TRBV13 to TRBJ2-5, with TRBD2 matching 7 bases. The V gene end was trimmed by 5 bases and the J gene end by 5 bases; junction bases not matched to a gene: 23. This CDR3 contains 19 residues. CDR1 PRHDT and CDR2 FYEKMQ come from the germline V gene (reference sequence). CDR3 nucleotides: TGTGCCAGCAGCCGCGCGGCAGACACCTACGGCGGGAGAGGTGAGACCCAGTACTTC. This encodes CASSRAADTYGGRGETQYF.

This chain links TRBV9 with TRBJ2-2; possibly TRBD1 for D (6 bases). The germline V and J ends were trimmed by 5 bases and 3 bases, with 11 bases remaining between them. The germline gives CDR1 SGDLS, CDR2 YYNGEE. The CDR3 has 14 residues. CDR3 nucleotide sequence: TGTGCCAGCAGGAAGGACAGCGACACCGGGGAGCTGTTTTTT. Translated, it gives CASRKDSDTGELFF. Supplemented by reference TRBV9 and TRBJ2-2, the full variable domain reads DSGVTQTPKHLITATGQRVTLRCSPRSGDLSVYWYQQSLDQGLQFLIQYYNGEERAKGNILERFSAQQFPDLHSELNLSSLELGDSALYFCASRKDSDTGELFFGEGSRLTVL.

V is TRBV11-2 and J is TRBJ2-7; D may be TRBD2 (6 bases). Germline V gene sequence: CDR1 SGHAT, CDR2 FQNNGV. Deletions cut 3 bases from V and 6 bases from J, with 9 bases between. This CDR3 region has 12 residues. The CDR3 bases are TGTGCCAGCAGCTTGGGGGGTGGCGAGCAGTACGTC. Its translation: CASSLGGGEQYV.

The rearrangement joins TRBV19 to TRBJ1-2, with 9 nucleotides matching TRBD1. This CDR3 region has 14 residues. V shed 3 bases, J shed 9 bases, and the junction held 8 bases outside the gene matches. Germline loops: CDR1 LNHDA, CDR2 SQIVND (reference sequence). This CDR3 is CASSIQRQGGSYTF. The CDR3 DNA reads TGTGCCAGTAGTATTCAACGACAGGGGGGTAGCTACACCTTC.

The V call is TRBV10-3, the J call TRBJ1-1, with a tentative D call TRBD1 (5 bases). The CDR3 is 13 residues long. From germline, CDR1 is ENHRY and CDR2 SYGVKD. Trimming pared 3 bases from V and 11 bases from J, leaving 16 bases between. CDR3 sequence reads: CAISDGADSQAFF. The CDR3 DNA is TGTGCCATCAGTGATGGAGCAGACAGCCAGGCTTTCTTT.

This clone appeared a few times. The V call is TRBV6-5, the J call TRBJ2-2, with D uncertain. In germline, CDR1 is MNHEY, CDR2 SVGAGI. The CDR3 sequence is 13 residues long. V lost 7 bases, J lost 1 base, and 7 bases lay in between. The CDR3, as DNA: TGTGCCAGCATTCGAGAGAACACCGGGGAGCTGTTTTTT. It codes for CASIRENTGELFF.

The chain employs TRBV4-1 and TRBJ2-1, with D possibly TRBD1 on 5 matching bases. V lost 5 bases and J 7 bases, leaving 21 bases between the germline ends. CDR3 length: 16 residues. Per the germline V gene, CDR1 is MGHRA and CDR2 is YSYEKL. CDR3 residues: CASSNLRVRADNEQFF. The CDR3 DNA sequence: TGCGCCAGCAGCAACCTTAGGGTCAGGGCGGATAATGAGCAGTTCTTC.

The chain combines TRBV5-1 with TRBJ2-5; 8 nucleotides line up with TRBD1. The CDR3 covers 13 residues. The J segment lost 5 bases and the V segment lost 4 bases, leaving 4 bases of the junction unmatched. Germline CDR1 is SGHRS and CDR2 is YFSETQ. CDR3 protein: CASSQGAQETQYF. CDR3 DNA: TGCGCCAGCAGCCAGGGGGCCCAGGAGACCCAGTACTTC.

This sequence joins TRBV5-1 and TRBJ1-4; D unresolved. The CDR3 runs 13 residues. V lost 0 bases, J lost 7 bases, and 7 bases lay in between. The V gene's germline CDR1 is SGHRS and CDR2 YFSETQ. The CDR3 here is CASSLESREKLFF. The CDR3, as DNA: TGCGCCAGCAGCTTGGAATCCCGTGAAAAACTGTTTTTT.

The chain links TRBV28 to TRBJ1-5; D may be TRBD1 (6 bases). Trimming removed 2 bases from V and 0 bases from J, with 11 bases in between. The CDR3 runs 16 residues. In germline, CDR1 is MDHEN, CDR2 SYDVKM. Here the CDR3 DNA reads TGTGCCAGCAGTTTAGTAGAGGGGGATAGCAATCAGCCCCAGCATTTT. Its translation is CASSLVEGDSNQPQHF.

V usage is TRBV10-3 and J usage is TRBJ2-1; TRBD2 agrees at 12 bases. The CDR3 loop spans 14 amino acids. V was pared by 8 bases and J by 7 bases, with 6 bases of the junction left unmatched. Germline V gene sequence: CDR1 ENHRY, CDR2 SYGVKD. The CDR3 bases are TGTGCCATCTCATGGACTAGCGGGATAAATGAGCAGTTCTTC. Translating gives CAISWTSGINEQFF.